The clone carrying this T cell receptor (beta chain) was counted only a few times. From the 5' RACE reads, TCRdb called clonotypes with MiXCR, one entry per CDR3 protein. The repertoire holds about 340,000 distinct CDR3 sequences, with roughly 19% as singletons. This entry belongs to a study of T-cell memory formation after mild COVID-19. Study-level information: The two donors had largely donor-specific TCR clusters.

The CDR3 length is 16 residues. V was pared by 1 base and J by 0 bases, with 3 bases of the junction left unmatched. The sample consisted of PBMCs or a T cell subset sorted from them (not recorded which). This chain links TRBV12-3 or TRBV12-4 with TRBJ2-3; TRBD2 matches 8 bases. The clonotype was recovered from a young man who had mild COVID-19 (a few samples of this study predate the infection). Cell type and time point are not known. The chain's CDR3 is CASSLDQRGSTDTQYF. DNA for the CDR3: TGTGCCAGCAGTTTAGACCAGCGGGGGAGCACAGATACGCAGTATTTT.